The 24 T cell receptor beta chains given below trace back to one sample, sequenced in a study of blood T cell repertoires in COVID-19. Some clones are missing from TCRdb's copy, which holds only in-frame ones; the method was immunoSEQ multiplex PCR. The sample lists 200,000 to 300,000 clones, about nine tenths occurring once. The material sequenced was PBMCs or T cells enriched from blood (not recorded which). These receptors originate from a woman in her 30s with acute COVID-19.

The chain has TRBV4-1 and TRBJ1-6; D unresolved. CDR3 length equals 18 residues. The germline V gene has CDR1 MGHRA and CDR2 YSYEKL. V was shortened by 1 base and J by 0 bases, with 13 bases between the two germline ends. The CDR3 is CASSQAPGMSSYNSPLHF. The CDR3 nucleotides are TGCGCCAGCAGCCAAGCCCCAGGCATGAGCTCCTATAATTCACCCCTCCACTTT.

This chain joins TRBV24-1 and TRBJ2-7, with TRBD2 as a possible D gene (7 bases). Germline V gene data show CDR1 as KGHDR and CDR2 as SFDVKD. Trimming shortened V by 3 bases and J by 0 bases, and 11 bases separated the two germline ends. CDR3 length: 15 residues. DNA for the CDR3: TGTGCCACCAGTGATAGCGGGACAAACTCCTACGAGCAGTACTTC. It encodes CATSDSGTNSYEQYF.

V usage is TRBV7-8 and J usage is TRBJ1-2, with TRBD1 matching 7 bases. Germline-derived CDR1 and CDR2 are SGHVS and FQNEAQ. V shed 6 bases, J shed 3 bases, and the junction held 4 bases outside the gene matches. There are 13 residues in the CDR3. CDR3 in amino acids: CASSPTGDYGYTF. For the CDR3, the DNA is TGTGCCAGCAGTCCTACAGGGGACTATGGCTACACCTTC.

This chain links TRBV7-9 with TRBJ1-3; D remains ambiguous. Per the germline V gene, CDR1 is SEHNR and CDR2 is FQNEAQ (reference sequence). The CDR3 length is 15 residues. Trimming removed 2 bases from V and 4 bases from J, with 12 bases in between. The CDR3 sequence is CASSLMAGAGNTIYF. The CDR3 coding sequence is TGTGCCAGCAGCTTAATGGCAGGCGCCGGAAACACCATATATTTT.

The chain links TRBV7-2 to TRBJ1-5; TRBD1 is a possible D gene (5 bases). The germline CDR1 and CDR2 sequences are SGHTA and FQGNSA. The V end was cut by 3 bases, the J end by 6 bases, with 9 bases between. CDR3 size: 13 residues. The CDR3 DNA reads as TGTGCCAGCAGCTTGGGGCCCGGTCAGCCCCAGCATTTT. Residues: CASSLGPGQPQHF. Together with reference TRBV7-2 and TRBJ1-5, the CDR3 gives the full variable domain: GAGVSQSPSNKVTEKGKDVELRCDPISGHTALYWYRQSLGQGLEFLIYFQGNSAPDKSGLPSDRFSAERTGGSVSTLTIQRTQQEDSAVYLCASSLGPGQPQHFGDGTRLSIL.

This chain joins TRBV10-1 and TRBJ1-5; TRBD1 matches at 9 bases. The CDR3 covers 14 residues. After removal of 7 bases from V and 6 bases from J, the junction contained 7 bases not matched to a gene. The germline V gene encodes CDR1 WNHNN and CDR2 SYGVQD (reference sequence). CDR3 residues: CASTDRGDGQPQHF. In DNA form, the CDR3 reads TGCGCCAGCACGGACAGGGGTGATGGTCAGCCCCAGCATTTT.

This chain links TRBV27 with TRBJ1-1; 9 nucleotides match TRBD1. This CDR3 is built from 13 residues. V was pared by 0 bases and J by 11 bases, with 4 bases of the junction left unmatched. Germline lookup yields CDR1 MNHEY and CDR2 SMNVEV (reference sequence). CDR3 loop: CASSLSYGQGAFF. The CDR3 coding sequence is TGTGCCAGCAGTTTATCATACGGACAGGGGGCTTTCTTT.

The rearrangement uses TRBV2 and TRBJ1-5; possibly TRBD1 for D (6 bases). The ends were cut back, 6 bases at V and 0 bases at J, with 12 bases in the middle. The germline V gene encodes CDR1 SNHLY and CDR2 FYNNEI. The CDR3 runs to 15 residues. The CDR3 is CASRARDNSNQPQHF. DNA of the CDR3: TGTGCCAGCAGGGCCCGGGACAATAGCAATCAGCCCCAGCATTTT. Based on the CDR3 plus reference TRBV2 and TRBJ1-5, the full variable domain is EPEVTQTPSHQVTQMGQEVILRCVPISNHLYFYWYRQILGQKVEFLVSFYNNEISEKSEIFDDQFSVERPDGSNFTLKIRSTKLEDSAMYFCASRARDNSNQPQHFGDGTRLSIL.

The chain employs TRBV5-6 and TRBJ2-7; tentatively, D is TRBD1 (6 bases). The V end lost 1 base, the J end lost 6 bases, and 14 bases lay between the germline ends. The CDR3 covers 14 residues. The germline V gene encodes CDR1 SGHDT and CDR2 YYEEEE. CDR3 region: CASSLTPRGLEQYF. For the CDR3, the DNA is TGTGCCAGCAGCTTGACTCCCAGGGGTCTCGAGCAGTACTTC.

This clone has more than one count but fewer than ten. The junction does not match germline at one end; this may be a read error. The CDR3 sequence is CASSLGSTQPQHF. The CDR3 coding sequence is TGTGCCAGTAGTCTAGGGAGCACTCAGCCCCAGCATTTT. The V call is TRBV19, the J call TRBJ1-5; D ambiguous. The CDR3 totals 13 residues. Germline V CDR1 and CDR2: LNHDA, SQIVND (reference sequence).

The rearrangement uses TRBV10-1 and TRBJ2-2; TRBD1 agrees at 8 bases. CDR1 and CDR2 from the germline V gene are WNHNN and SYGVQD (reference sequence). The CDR3 totals 14 residues. V was clipped by 8 bases and J by 6 bases; unmatched bases: 8. CDR3 sequence (DNA): TGCGCCAGCCAGTCAGGGGGCAACGCCGGGGAGCTGTTTTTT. This codes for CASQSGGNAGELFF.

This chain uses TRBV30 with TRBJ2-7; 11 bases are a match to TRBD1. J was trimmed by 0 bases and V by 4 bases; bases with no gene match: 5. Per germline, CDR1 GTSNPN and CDR2 SVGIG (reference sequence). The CDR3 is 15 residues long. CDR3 loop: CAWTMDRGLSYEQYF. CDR3 coding DNA: TGTGCCTGGACCATGGACAGGGGGCTCTCCTACGAGCAGTACTTC.

The chain joins TRBV5-1 to TRBJ2-3; 8 bases align to TRBD2. The CDR3 extends over 15 amino acids. J gave up 6 bases and V 6 bases, and 12 bases lay outside the gene matches. Per the germline V gene, CDR1 is SGHRS and CDR2 is YFSETQ. CDR3 residues: CASTPSGGMGDTQYF. In DNA, the CDR3 is TGCGCCAGCACCCCGAGCGGGGGCATGGGGGATACGCAGTATTTT.

The V call is TRBV28, the J call TRBJ1-3; possible D gene TRBD1, 5 bases. Germline lookup yields CDR1 MDHEN and CDR2 SYDVKM. V dropped 4 bases and J dropped 0 bases, with 13 bases sitting between them. The CDR3 is 16 amino acids. The CDR3 nucleotides are TGTGCCAGCAGTTCGACAGAACCCTCCTCTGGAAACACCATATATTTT. Protein sequence: CASSSTEPSSGNTIYF.

This clone has a handful of counts. The sample has other DNA sequences that encode this CDR3 too. This sequence joins TRBV6-5 and TRBJ2-2; D not certain. CDR1 is MNHEY and CDR2 is SVGAGI in the germline V gene. Trimming took off 0 bases at V and 2 bases at J, with 7 bases between the two ends. The CDR3 runs 15 residues. The CDR3 region has the DNA TGTGCCAGCAGTTACTCGATAGCAAACACCGGGGAGCTGTTTTTT. Residues: CASSYSIANTGELFF.

This chain links TRBV15 with TRBJ1-2, with 8 nucleotides matching TRBD1. The CDR3 is 15 amino acids. Unmatched junction bases numbered 7, after V lost 2 bases and J lost 5 bases. Per the germline V gene, CDR1 is LNHNV and CDR2 is YYDKDF (reference sequence). The CDR3 bases are TGTGCCACCAGCAGACAGGGGGCTTACGAGTATGGCTACACCTTC. It is translated as CATSRQGAYEYGYTF. The whole variable domain, remainder taken from reference TRBV15 and TRBJ1-2, is DAMVIQNPRYQVTQFGKPVTLSCSQTLNHNVMYWYQQKSSQAPKLLFHYYDKDFNNEADTPDNFQSRRPNTSFCFLDIRSPGLGDTAMYLCATSRQGAYEYGYTFGSGTRLTVV.

V gene TRBV5-4 combines with J gene TRBJ2-1; 7 bases align to TRBD1. Germline V gene lookup returns CDR1 SGHNT and CDR2 YYREEE (reference sequence). This CDR3 is 13 amino acids long. The trim removed 2 bases at V and 7 bases at J, leaving 3 bases unmatched. The CDR3 loop reads CASSFRGWNEQFF. Here the CDR3 DNA reads TGTGCCAGCAGCTTCAGGGGGTGGAATGAGCAGTTCTTC.

The chain joins TRBV18 to TRBJ2-6; TRBD1 aligns across 8 bases. The germline V gene encodes CDR1 KGHSH and CDR2 LQKENI. After removal of 4 bases from V and 0 bases from J, the junction contained 2 bases not matched to a gene. CDR3 length: 16 residues. The CDR3 loop reads CASSLQGASGANVLTF. The DNA for the CDR3 is TGTGCCAGCTCACTTCAGGGGGCCTCTGGGGCCAACGTCCTGACTTTC.

This chain connects TRBV30 to TRBJ1-5; 7 nucleotides line up with TRBD1. V was clipped by 1 base and J by 7 bases; unmatched bases: 4. There are 13 residues in the CDR3. CDR1 is GTSNPN, CDR2 SVGIG, per germline (reference sequence). In DNA form, the CDR3 reads TGTGCCTGGAGTGAGGGGGCTGGCCAGCCCCAGCATTTT. It yields the protein CAWSEGAGQPQHF.

The chain employs TRBV7-9 and TRBJ2-1, with D perhaps TRBD1 (5 bases). This CDR3 has 13 amino acids. Germline V gene sequence: CDR1 SEHNR, CDR2 FQNEAQ (reference sequence). Trimming left V 10 bases short and J 4 bases short, with 14 bases between. The CDR3 protein is CANSDTTYNEQFF. The CDR3 DNA reads TGTGCCAACTCGGACACAACTTACAATGAGCAGTTCTTC.

This clone turned up a few times. V is TRBV5-1 and J is TRBJ2-3; 14 bases match TRBD2. Germline trimming cut 5 bases from V and 1 base from J; bases unmatched to any gene: 3. The germline V gene has CDR1 SGHRS and CDR2 YFSETQ. CDR3 length equals 16 residues. In DNA form, the CDR3 reads TGCGCCAGCAGGGTGGGACTAGCGGGGGGCACAGATACGCAGTATTTT. It encodes CASRVGLAGGTDTQYF.

This chain links TRBV6-5 with TRBJ2-5, with 10 bases aligning to TRBD1. The CDR3 runs to 15 residues. Germline CDR1 is MNHEY and CDR2 is SVGAGI. Trimming at V came to 2 bases and at J to 7 bases, leaving 7 bases not matched to a gene. DNA of the CDR3: TGTGCCAGCAGTTACGGGACAGGGGAAGTTTGGACCCAGTACTTC. It codes for CASSYGTGEVWTQYF.

The chain couples TRBV20-1 to TRBJ1-1; weak D call: TRBD1 (5 bases). Germline V gene lookup returns CDR1 DFQATT and CDR2 SNEGSKA (reference sequence). The V end was cut by 3 bases, the J end by 5 bases, with 7 bases between. The CDR3 has 11 residues. The CDR3 DNA follows: TGCAGTGCTAGCCGGGGGACTGAAGCTTTCTTT. This gives the protein CSASRGTEAFF.

The rearrangement joins TRBV25-1 to TRBJ1-3; 7 bases are a match to TRBD1. CDR1 is MGHDK, CDR2 SYGVNS, per germline. The ends lost 4 bases at V and 2 bases at J; junction bases unmatched: 8. The CDR3 loop spans 16 amino acids. The CDR3 bases are TGTGCCAGCAGTGCCAACCCCGGGACAGCTGGAAACACCATATATTTT. Its protein product is CASSANPGTAGNTIYF.